The 9 T cell receptor beta chains presented below share a single source sample, sequenced in a study of blood T cell repertoires in COVID-19. Data came from immunoSEQ multiplex PCR; TCRdb stores just in-frame clones and leaves some out. The sample shows hundreds of thousands of clones, less than 90% of them seen only once. The sample was PBMCs or T cells enriched from blood (not recorded which). The source is a woman aged 55-70 years who had recovered from COVID-19.

This clone has a single count. The chain links TRBV25-1 to TRBJ1-6, with D perhaps matching TRBD1 (5 bases). Per the germline V gene, CDR1 is MGHDK and CDR2 is SYGVNS. V gave up 1 base and J gave up 9 bases, with 10 bases separating them. This CDR3 comprises 14 residues. The CDR3 DNA sequence: TGTGCCAGCAGTGAATTACGGGGGTTTTCACCCCTCCACTTT. Encoded protein: CASSELRGFSPLHF. Drawing the rest from reference TRBV25-1 and TRBJ1-6, the complete variable domain is EADIYQTPRYLVIGTGKKITLECSQTMGHDKMYWYQQDPGMELHLIHYSYGVNSTEKGDLSSESTVSRIRTEHFPLTLESARPSHTSQYLCASSELRGFSPLHFGNGTRLTVT.

This sequence joins TRBV4-1 and TRBJ1-5; no definite D call. The ends were cut back, 0 bases at V and 5 bases at J, with 11 bases in the middle. The CDR3 spans 15 residues. Germline V gene data show CDR1 as MGHRA and CDR2 as YSYEKL. CDR3 sequence: CASSQDYVQHQPQHF. The CDR3 coding sequence is TGCGCCAGCAGCCAAGATTACGTACAGCATCAGCCCCAGCATTTT.

The genes are TRBV7-6 and TRBJ2-5; D is perhaps TRBD2 (6 bases). The germline V gene has CDR1 SGHVS and CDR2 FNYEAQ. The CDR3 is made up of 15 amino acids. V was pared by 5 bases and J by 2 bases, with 15 bases between. CDR3 sequence reads: CASSPRPGGQETQYF. DNA of the CDR3: TGTGCCAGCAGCCCCCGGCCCGGAGGGCAAGAGACCCAGTACTTC.

The J gene is TRBJ2-3, the V gene TRBV6-5; 9 bases agree with TRBD2. This CDR3 spans 13 amino acids. The ends lost 7 bases at V and 15 bases at J; junction bases unmatched: 14. CDR1 and CDR2 (germline): MNHEY, SVGAGI. CDR3 region: CASNPPGTSYFYF. As DNA, the CDR3 is TGTGCCAGCAATCCGCCGGGGACTAGCTACTTTTATTTT.

For this clone: Distinct nucleotide sequences in the sample also encode this CDR3. This chain links TRBV5-1 with TRBJ1-5; TRBD1 aligns across 9 bases. Germline V CDR1 and CDR2: SGHRS, YFSETQ. This CDR3 has 14 amino acids. V shed 4 bases and J 4 bases; nucleotides not matched to a gene: 3. The CDR3 coding sequence is TGCGCCAGCAGCCCGGACAGGGGAAATCAGCCCCAGCATTTT. Translating gives CASSPDRGNQPQHF.

The chain combines TRBV23-1 with TRBJ1-2, with 11 bases lining up with TRBD1. TRBV23-1 is marked as an open reading frame, function uncertain. The CDR3 runs to 17 residues. Germline trimming cut 4 bases from V and 2 bases from J; bases unmatched to any gene: 9. The CDR3 protein is CASSPKLRTGGNYGYTF. For the CDR3, the DNA is TGCGCCAGCAGTCCTAAACTTCGGACAGGGGGCAACTATGGCTACACCTTC.

The rearrangement uses TRBV15 and TRBJ2-1; D gene unclear. Germline V lookup: CDR1 LNHNV, CDR2 YYDKDF (reference sequence). V gave up 3 bases and J gave up 6 bases, with 9 bases separating them. The length of the CDR3 is 13 residues. CDR3 loop: CATSSRSGNEQFF. CDR3 coding DNA: TGTGCCACCAGCAGTCGTTCCGGCAATGAGCAGTTCTTC.

J is TRBJ2-1 and V is TRBV18; 8 bases line up with TRBD1. This CDR3 spans 15 amino acids. In germline, CDR1 is KGHSH, CDR2 LQKENI. The J segment lost 5 bases and the V segment lost 3 bases, leaving 6 bases of the junction unmatched. The CDR3 sequence: CASSPMGQVDNEQFF. In DNA, the CDR3 is TGTGCCAGCTCACCCATGGGACAGGTGGACAATGAGCAGTTCTTC.

This chain links TRBV30 with TRBJ2-1, with 9 positions matching TRBD2. Germline V gene lookup returns CDR1 GTSNPN and CDR2 SVGIG (reference sequence). This CDR3 contains 14 residues. Germline trimming cut 3 bases from V and 7 bases from J; bases unmatched to any gene: 7. DNA for the CDR3: TGTGCCTGGAGCCACGAGGCGGGAGGGAATGAGCAGTTCTTC. Encoded protein: CAWSHEAGGNEQFF.